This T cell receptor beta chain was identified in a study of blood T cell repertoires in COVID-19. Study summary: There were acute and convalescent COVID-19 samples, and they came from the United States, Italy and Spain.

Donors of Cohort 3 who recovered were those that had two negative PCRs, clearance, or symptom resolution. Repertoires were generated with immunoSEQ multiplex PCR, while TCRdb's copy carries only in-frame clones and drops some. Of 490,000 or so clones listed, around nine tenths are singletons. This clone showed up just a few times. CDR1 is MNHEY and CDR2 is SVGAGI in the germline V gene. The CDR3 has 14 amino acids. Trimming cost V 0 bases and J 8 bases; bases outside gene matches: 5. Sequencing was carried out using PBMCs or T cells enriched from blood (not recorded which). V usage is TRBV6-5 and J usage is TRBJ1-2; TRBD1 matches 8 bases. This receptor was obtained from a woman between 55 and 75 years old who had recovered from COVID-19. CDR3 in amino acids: CASSYSGRGQGYTF. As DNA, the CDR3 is TGTGCCAGCAGTTACTCAGGCAGGGGGCAAGGCTACACCTTC.